The rows below give T cell receptor beta chains drawn from one sample of a study of coeliac disease. TCRdb's copy holds only in-frame clones and misses some; the assay was immunoSEQ multiplex PCR. The table lists several thousand clones, roughly 63% of them singletons, with over 3% in the top ten. Sequencing input: lamina propria lymphocytes from the gut. These TCRs come from a woman aged 55-70 years with active celiac disease. The CDR3 runs from the conserved cysteine through the conserved F or W. D genes are given only for firm matches. Clone sizes are given selectively: once, few, many, or a class where the clone is expanded.

.	TRBV4-2	TRBJ1-1	.	TGTGCCAGCAGCGAGCGGGCCGCGGGGAACACTGAAGCTTTCTTT	CASSERAAGNTEAFF
.	TRBV7-2	TRBJ1-4	.	TGTGCCAGCAGCGCCCCCCCGGGGAATGAAAAACTGTTTTTT	CASSAPPGNEKLFF
.	TRBV6-5	TRBJ2-1	.	TGTGCCAGCAGGTCCATGAGCTCCTACAATGAGCAGTTCTTC	CASRSMSSYNEQFF
TRBD1	TRBV7-9	TRBJ2-3	.	TGTGCCAGCAGCTTCGGGACAGCCACAGATACGCAGTATTTT	CASSFGTATDTQYF
.	TRBV7-2	TRBJ1-1	.	TGTGCCAGCAGCTTAGCATACAGCTTTGAGGCTTTCTTT	CASSLAYSFEAFF
.	TRBV7-3	TRBJ2-3	once	TGTGCCAGCAGCCGCAGTCCTCTCCCCACAGATACGCAGTATTTT	CASSRSPLPTDTQYF
.	TRBV6-5	TRBJ1-1	.	TGTGCCAGCAGTTACTCGCGCGGGGGCACTGAAGCTTTCTTT	CASSYSRGGTEAFF
.	TRBV25-1	TRBJ1-4	large	TGTGCCAGCACGGGATTTGGGGAAAAACTGTTTTTT	CASTGFGEKLFF
TRBD2	TRBV2	TRBJ2-3	.	TGTGCCAGCAGTGATCTGTGGCGGGGGGATAGCACAGATACGCAGTATTTT	CASSDLWRGDSTDTQYF
TRBD1	TRBV7-3	TRBJ1-2	.	TGTGCCAGCAGCTTAAACACAGGGGATAACTATGGCTACACCTTC	CASSLNTGDNYGYTF
TRBD2	TRBV23-1	TRBJ2-2	.	TGCGCCAGCAGTCCCGAGACTAGCGGGGGGCTTCCTACCGGGGAGCTGTTTTTT	CASSPETSGGLPTGELFF
.	TRBV29-1	TRBJ1-2	few	TGCAGCGTTGTCAGGGGTAGTGGCTACACCTTC	CSVVRGSGYTF
TRBD1	TRBV27	TRBJ2-1	.	TGTGCCAGCAGTCACGCAACCGGGACAGGGATTACCAATGAGCAGTTCTTC	CASSHATGTGITNEQFF
TRBD2	TRBV5-1	TRBJ2-5	.	TGCGCCAGCAGCGCCTCTAGCGGGGGCGGAGAGACCCAGTACTTC	CASSASSGGGETQYF
TRBD2	TRBV19	TRBJ2-5	.	TGTGCCAGTAGTATCTTAGCGGGGCAGAAAGAGACCCAGTACTTC	CASSILAGQKETQYF
TRBD2	TRBV9	TRBJ2-3	.	TGTGCCAGCAGCGTAGTAACAGCGGGACCCAGCACAGATACGCAGTATTTT	CASSVVTAGPSTDTQYF